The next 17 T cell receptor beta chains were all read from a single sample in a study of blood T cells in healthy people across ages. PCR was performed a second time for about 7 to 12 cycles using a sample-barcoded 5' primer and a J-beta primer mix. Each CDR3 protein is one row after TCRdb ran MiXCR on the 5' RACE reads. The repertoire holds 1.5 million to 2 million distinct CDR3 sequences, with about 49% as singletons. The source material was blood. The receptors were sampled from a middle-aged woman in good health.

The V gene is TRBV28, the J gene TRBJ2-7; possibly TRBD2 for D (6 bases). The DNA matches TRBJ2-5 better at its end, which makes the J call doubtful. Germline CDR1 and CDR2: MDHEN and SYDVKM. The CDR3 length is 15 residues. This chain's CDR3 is CASRDGGAALETQYF. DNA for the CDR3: TGTGCCAGCAGGGACGGAGGGGCTGCGTTGGAGACCCAGTACTTC.

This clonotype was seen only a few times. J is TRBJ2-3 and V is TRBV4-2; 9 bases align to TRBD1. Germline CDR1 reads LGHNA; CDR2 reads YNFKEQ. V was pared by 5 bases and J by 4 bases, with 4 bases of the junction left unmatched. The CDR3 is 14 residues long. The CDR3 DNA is TGTGCCAGCAGCACCGGACAGGGGCCAGATACGCAGTATTTT. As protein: CASSTGQGPDTQYF.

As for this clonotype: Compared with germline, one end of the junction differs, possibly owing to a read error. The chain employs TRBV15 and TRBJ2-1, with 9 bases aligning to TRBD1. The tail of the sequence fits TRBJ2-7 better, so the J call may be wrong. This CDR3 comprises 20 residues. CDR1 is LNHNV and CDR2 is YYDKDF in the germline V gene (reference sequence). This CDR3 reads CAASRDPPGQGGGMYNEQYF. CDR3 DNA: TGTGCCGCCAGCAGAGATCCTCCGGGACAGGGAGGCGGGATGTACAATGAGCAGTACTTC.

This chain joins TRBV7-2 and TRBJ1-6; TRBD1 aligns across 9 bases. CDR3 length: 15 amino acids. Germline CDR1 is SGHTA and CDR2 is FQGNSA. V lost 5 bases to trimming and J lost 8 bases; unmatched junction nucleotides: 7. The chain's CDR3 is CASSLGQGSYSPLHF. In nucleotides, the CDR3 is TGTGCCAGCAGCCTAGGACAGGGGTCTTATTCACCCCTCCACTTT.

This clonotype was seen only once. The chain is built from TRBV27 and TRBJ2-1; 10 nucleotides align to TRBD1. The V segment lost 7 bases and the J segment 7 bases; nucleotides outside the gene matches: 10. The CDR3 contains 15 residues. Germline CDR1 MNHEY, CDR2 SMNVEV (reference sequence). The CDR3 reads CASTRDRGFWNEQFF. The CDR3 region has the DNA TGTGCCAGCACTAGGGACAGGGGATTTTGGAATGAGCAGTTCTTC.

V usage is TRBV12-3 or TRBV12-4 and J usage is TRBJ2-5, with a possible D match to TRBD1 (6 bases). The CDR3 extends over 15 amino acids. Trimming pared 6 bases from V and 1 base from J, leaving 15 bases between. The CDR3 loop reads CASRGQRIIQETQYF. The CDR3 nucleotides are TGTGCCAGCAGAGGACAGAGAATCATCCAAGAGACCCAGTACTTC.

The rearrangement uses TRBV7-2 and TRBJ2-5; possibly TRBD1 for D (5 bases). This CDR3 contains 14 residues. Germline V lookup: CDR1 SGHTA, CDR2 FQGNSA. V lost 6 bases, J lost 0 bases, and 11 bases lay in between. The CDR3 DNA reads TGTGCCAGCAGAAAACAGGCTTACCAAGAGACCCAGTACTTC. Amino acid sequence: CASRKQAYQETQYF.

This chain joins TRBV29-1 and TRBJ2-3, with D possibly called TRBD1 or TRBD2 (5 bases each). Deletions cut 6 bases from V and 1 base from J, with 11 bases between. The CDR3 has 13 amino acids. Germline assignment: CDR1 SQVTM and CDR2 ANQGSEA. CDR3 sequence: CSVAGDGTDTQYF. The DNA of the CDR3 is TGCAGCGTGGCCGGGGACGGCACAGATACGCAGTATTTT.

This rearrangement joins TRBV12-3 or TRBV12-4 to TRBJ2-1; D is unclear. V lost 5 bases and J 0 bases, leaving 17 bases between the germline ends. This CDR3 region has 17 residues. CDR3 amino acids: CASSPGKADDSYNEQFF. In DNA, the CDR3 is TGTGCCAGCAGTCCCGGTAAGGCAGACGACTCCTACAATGAGCAGTTCTTC.

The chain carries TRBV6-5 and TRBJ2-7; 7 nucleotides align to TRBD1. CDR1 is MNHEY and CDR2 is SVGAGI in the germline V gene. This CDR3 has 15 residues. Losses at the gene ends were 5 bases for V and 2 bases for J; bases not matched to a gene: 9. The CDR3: CASSQITGDPYEQYF. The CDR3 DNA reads TGTGCCAGCAGTCAGATTACAGGGGATCCCTACGAGCAGTACTTC.

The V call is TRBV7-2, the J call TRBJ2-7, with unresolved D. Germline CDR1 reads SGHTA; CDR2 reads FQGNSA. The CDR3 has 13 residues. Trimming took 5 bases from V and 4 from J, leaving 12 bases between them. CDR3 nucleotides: TGTGCCAGCAGCGTGGGCTACAAATACGAGCAGTACTTC. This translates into CASSVGYKYEQYF.

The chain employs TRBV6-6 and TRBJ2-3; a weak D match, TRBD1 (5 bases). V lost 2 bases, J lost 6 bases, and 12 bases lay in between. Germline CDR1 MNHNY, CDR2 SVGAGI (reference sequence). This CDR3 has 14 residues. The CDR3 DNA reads TGTGCCAGCAGTTACCCAGGGAAAGGGGATACGCAGTATTTT. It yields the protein CASSYPGKGDTQYF.

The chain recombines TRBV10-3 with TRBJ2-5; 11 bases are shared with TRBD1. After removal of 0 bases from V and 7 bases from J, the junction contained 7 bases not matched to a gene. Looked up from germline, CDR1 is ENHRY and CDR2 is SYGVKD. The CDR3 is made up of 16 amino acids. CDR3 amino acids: CAISESGQGARGTQYF. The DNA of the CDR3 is TGTGCCATCAGTGAGTCAGGACAGGGGGCGCGTGGGACCCAGTACTTC.

CDR3 sequence reads: CASSASGAVSYEQYF. The CDR3 DNA sequence: TGTGCCAGCAGCGCGAGCGGGGCCGTCTCCTACGAGCAGTACTTC. The rearrangement joins TRBV9 to TRBJ2-7, with TRBD2 identical over 7 bases. The CDR3 consists of 15 residues. Unmatched junction bases numbered 6, after V lost 3 bases and J lost 0 bases. From germline, CDR1 is SGDLS and CDR2 YYNGEE.

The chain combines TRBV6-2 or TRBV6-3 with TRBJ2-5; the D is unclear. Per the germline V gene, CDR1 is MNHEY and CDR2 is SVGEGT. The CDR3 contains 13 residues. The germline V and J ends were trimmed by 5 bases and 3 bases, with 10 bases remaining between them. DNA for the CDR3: TGTGCCAGCAGTGACTGGTCAGAAGAGACCCAGTACTTC. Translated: CASSDWSEETQYF.

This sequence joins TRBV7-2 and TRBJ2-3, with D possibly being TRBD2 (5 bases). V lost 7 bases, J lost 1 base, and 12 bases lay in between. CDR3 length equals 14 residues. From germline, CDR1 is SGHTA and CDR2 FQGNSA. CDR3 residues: CASIREPGTDTQYF. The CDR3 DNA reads TGTGCCAGCATCCGGGAACCGGGCACAGATACGCAGTATTTT.

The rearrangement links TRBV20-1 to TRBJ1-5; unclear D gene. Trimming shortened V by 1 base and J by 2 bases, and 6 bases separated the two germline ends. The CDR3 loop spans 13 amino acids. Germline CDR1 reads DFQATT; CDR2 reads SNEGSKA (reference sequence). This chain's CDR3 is CSARVRGNQPQHF. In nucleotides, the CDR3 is TGCAGTGCTAGAGTTCGTGGCAATCAGCCCCAGCATTTT.